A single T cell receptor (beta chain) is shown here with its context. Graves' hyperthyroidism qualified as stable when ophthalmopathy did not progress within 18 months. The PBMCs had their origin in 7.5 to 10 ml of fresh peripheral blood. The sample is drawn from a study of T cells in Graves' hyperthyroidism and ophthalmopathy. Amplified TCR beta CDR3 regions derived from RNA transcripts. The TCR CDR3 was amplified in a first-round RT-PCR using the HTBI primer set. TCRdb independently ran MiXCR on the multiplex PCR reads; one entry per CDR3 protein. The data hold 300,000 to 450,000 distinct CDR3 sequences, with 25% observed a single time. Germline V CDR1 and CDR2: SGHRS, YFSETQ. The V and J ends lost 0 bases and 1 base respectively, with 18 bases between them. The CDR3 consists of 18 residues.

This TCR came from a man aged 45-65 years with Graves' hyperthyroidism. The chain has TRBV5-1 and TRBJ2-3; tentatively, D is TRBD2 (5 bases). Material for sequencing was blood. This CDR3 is CASSLGGLGSVRTDTQYF. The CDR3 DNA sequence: TGCGCCAGCAGCTTGGGTGGTTTGGGGAGTGTCCGCACAGATACGCAGTATTTT.